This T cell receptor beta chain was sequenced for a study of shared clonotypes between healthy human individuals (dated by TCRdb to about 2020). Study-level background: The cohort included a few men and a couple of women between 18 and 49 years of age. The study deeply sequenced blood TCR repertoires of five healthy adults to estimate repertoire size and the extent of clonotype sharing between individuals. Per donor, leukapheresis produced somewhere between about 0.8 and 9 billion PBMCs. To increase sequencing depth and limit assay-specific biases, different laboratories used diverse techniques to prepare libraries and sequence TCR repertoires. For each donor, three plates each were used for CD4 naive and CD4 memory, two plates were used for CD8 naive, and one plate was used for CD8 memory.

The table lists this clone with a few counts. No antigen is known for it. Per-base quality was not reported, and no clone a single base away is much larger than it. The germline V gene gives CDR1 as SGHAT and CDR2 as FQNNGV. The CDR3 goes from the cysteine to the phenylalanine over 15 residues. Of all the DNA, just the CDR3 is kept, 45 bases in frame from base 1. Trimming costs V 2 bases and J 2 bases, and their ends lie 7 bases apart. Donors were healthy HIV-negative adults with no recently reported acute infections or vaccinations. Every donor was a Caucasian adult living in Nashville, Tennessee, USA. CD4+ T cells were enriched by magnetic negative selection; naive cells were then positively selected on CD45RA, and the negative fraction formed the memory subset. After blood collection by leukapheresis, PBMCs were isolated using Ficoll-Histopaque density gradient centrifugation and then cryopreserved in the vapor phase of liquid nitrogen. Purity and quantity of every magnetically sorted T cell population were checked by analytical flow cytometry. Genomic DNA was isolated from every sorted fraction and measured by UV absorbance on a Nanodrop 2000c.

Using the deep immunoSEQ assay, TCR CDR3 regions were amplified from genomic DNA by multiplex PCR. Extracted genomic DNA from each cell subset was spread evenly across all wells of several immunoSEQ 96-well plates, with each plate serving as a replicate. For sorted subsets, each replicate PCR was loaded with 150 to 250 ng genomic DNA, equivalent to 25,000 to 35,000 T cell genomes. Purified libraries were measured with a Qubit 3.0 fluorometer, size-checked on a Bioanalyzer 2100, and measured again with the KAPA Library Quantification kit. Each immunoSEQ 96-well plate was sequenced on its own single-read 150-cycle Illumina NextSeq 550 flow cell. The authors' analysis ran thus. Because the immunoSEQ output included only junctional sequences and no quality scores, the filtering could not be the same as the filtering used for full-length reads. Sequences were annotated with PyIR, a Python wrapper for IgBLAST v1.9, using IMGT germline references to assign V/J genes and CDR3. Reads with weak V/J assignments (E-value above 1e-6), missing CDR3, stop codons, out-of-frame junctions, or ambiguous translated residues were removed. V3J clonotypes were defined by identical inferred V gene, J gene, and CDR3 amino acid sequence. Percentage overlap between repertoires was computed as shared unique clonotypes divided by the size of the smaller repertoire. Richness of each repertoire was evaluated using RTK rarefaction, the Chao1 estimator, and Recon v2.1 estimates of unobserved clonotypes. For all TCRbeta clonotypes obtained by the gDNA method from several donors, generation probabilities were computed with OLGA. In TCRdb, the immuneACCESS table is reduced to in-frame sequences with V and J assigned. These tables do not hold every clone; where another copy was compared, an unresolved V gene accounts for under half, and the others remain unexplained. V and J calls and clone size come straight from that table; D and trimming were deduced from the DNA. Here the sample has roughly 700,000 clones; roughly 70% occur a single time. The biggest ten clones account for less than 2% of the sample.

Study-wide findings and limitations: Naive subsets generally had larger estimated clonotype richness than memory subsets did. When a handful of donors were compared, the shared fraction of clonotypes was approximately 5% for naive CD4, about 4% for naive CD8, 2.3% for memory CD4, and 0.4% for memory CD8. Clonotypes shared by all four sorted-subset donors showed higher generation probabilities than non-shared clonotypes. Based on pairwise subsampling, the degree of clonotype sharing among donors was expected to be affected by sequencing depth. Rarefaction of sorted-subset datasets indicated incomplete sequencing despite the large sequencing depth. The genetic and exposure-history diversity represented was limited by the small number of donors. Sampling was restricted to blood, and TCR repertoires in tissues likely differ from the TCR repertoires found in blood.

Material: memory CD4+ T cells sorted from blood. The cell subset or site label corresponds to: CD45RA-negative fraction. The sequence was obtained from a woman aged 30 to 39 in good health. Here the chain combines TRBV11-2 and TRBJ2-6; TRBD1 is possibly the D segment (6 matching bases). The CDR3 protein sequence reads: CASSLYRAGANVLTF. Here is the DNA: TGTGCCAGCAGCTTATACAGGGCTGGGGCCAACGTCCTGACTTTC.